The present entry profiles one TCR beta chain with its context. The data originate from a study of graft-versus-host responses after intestinal transplantation. There were approximately 200,000 CFSE-labeled responder cells plated together with approximately 200,000 irradiated, violet-dye-labeled stimulator cells. After mixed lymphocyte reaction, dividing CD4+ and CD8+ responder T cells were sorted. The germline gives CDR1 MNHNY, CDR2 SVGAGI (reference sequence). The CDR3 length is 13 residues. Trimming removed 0 bases from V and 6 bases from J, with 8 bases in between. The data were produced by immunoSEQ multiplex PCR, yet TCRdb's version contains in-frame clones alone and is incomplete. The sample contains around 14,000 clones, around 35% of which appear only once.

The sequencing here drew on alloreactive CD8+ T cells from a mixed lymphocyte reaction culture, taken before intestinal transplant. Subset in this sample: CFSE-low proliferating T cells sorted from roughly 6-day pre-transplant mixed lymphocyte reaction (GvH or HvG direction). This chain uses TRBV6-6 with TRBJ1-1, with D perhaps TRBD1 (6 bases). The sequence was obtained from a human patient who received an intestinal transplant. This CDR3 reads CASSYSGASEAFF. CDR3 sequence (DNA): TGTGCCAGCAGTTACTCGGGGGCGTCTGAAGCTTTCTTT.